Sequencing of this T cell receptor beta chain was carried out in a study of long-term antiretroviral therapy in people with HIV. General study results and limits: Nothing was known about ART adherence, viral resistance or changes in therapy.

A word on this clone: What it recognizes is unknown.

Running of the v3.0 immunoSEQ assay took place at survey level. The target of sequencing was about 35,000-50,000 T-cell genomes per sample. Generated by immunoSEQ multiplex PCR, the TCRdb table keeps only in-frame clones and is missing some. The sample includes about 24,000 clones, about nine tenths of them seen just once. There are 14 residues in the CDR3. Germline-derived CDR1 and CDR2 are SGHRS and YFSETQ. The V gene end was trimmed by 5 bases and the J gene end by 6 bases; junction bases not matched to a gene: 5. The rearrangement uses TRBV5-1 and TRBJ1-5; 10 bases are shared with TRBD1. The receptor's source is a man between 45 and 60 years old with HIV. The sample was unsorted PBMCs, taken 1.8 years before starting antiretroviral therapy. The CDR3 sequence is CASSRDRGSQPQHF. The CDR3 nucleotides read TGCGCCAGCAGTCGGGACAGGGGTAGTCAGCCCCAGCATTTT.